Below are 19 T cell receptor beta chains sequenced from a single sample in a study of tumor-infiltrating lymphocytes in primary liver carcinoma. cDNA specific to TCR beta was made from roughly 500 ng of total RNA, with a constant-region primer employed for priming. Slightly modified ARM-PCR served as the procedure for the TCR beta libraries. These libraries came from three rounds of nested multiplex PCR. TRBV1-TRBV30 forward primers and a C-beta reverse primer were used in the first two PCR rounds, which each ran for approximately 11 cycles. TCRdb called the multiplex PCR reads again in MiXCR, with one record for every CDR3 protein. The table records more than 95,000 distinct CDR3 sequences, roughly 80% of them present only once. The study co-extracted DNA and RNA from 20-30 mg of unsorted bulk tissue. The sample taken for sequencing was liver tumor tissue from sampling region 3. The subset is: tumor region T3, left-lateral pole. The receptors were gathered from a man between 35 and 55 years old with primary liver carcinoma and hepatitis B virus infection.

The chain combines TRBV29-1 with TRBJ1-1, with D hard to call. The CDR3 extends over 15 amino acids. Germline V lookup: CDR1 SQVTM, CDR2 ANQGSEA. The CDR3 is CCLLPGWVMNTEAFF. The DNA for the CDR3 is TGCTGCCTTCTTCCGGGGTGGGTGATGAACACTGAAGCTTTCTTT.

About this clonotype itself: Its ends do not fully match the called genes, so a read error is possible. The J gene is TRBJ2-5, the V gene TRBV6-5; 8 bases align to TRBD1. The CDR3 totals 14 residues. Germline CDR1 and CDR2: MNHEY and SVGAGI. The CDR3 protein is CASSYAGGKGTQYF. DNA of the CDR3: TGCGCCAGCAGCTACGCAGGGGGCAAGGGGACCCAGTACTTC.

A word on this clonotype: Lacking the conserved final phenylalanine or tryptophan, this CDR3 likely reflects a read error. The V call is TRBV12-3 or TRBV12-4, the J call TRBJ2-1, with 11 bases fitting TRBD2. CDR3 length: 14 residues. V shed 9 bases and J 4 bases; nucleotides not matched to a gene: 5. CDR3 region: CASMTSGTYNEQFL. The CDR3 nucleotides read TGTGCCAGTATGACTAGCGGGACATACAATGAGCAGTTCTTA.

With regard to this clonotype: An end of the junction does not agree with germline; a read error may underlie this. The chain has TRBV29-1 and TRBJ2-2; 7 bases align to TRBD2. The germline gives CDR1 SQVTM, CDR2 ANQGSEA. The CDR3 length is 14 residues. CDR3 in amino acids: CSAWGRERGGELFF. CDR3 nucleotides: TGCAGCGCCTGGGGGAGGGAGCGCGGCGGGGAGCTGTTTTTC.

On this clonotype: At one end, the junction sequence differs from germline, possibly due to a read error. V gene TRBV11-1 combines with J gene TRBJ2-2; either TRBD1 or TRBD2 may supply D (5 bases each). The CDR3 runs 15 residues. CDR1 and CDR2 from the germline V gene are SGHAT and FQDESV (reference sequence). CDR3 in amino acids: CASSYTGPFSGKLFF. DNA of the CDR3: TGTGCCAGCAGCTACACAGGACCTTTCTCCGGGAAGCTGTTTTTC.

The J gene is TRBJ1-5, the V gene TRBV6-6; the match to TRBD1 covers 9 bases. Germline CDR1 and CDR2: MNHNY and SVGAGI (reference sequence). The CDR3 contains 18 residues. V lost 1 base, J lost 4 bases, and 11 bases stayed unmatched. The CDR3 sequence is CASSYFDSTGGLNQPQHF. The CDR3 DNA reads TGTGCCAGCAGTTACTTCGATTCGACAGGGGGACTAAATCAGCCCCAGCATTTT.

Note on this clonotype: One end of the junction is discordant with germline, which a read error may explain. V is TRBV29-1 and J is TRBJ2-2; weak D call: TRBD1 (6 bases). The length of the CDR3 is 14 residues. CDR1 is SQVTM, CDR2 ANQGSEA, per germline. CDR3 bases: TGCGGCGTATATGGGACAATGGGTCGCGGGGAGCTGTTTTTT. It translates to CGVYGTMGRGELFF.

A remark on this clonotype: The junction shows a germline mismatch at one end, possibly a read error. The V and J genes are TRBV10-3 and TRBJ2-7; no clear D. The length of the CDR3 is 14 residues. Germline CDR1 and CDR2: ENHRY and SYGVKD. CDR3: CSISESWKTYEQYF. The CDR3 DNA reads as TGTTCCATCAGTGAGAGTTGGAAAACCTACGAACAGTACTTC.

This clonotype was recorded once. The junction shows a germline mismatch at one end, possibly a read error. The V gene is TRBV6-2 or TRBV6-3, the J gene TRBJ2-7; D uncertain. The CDR3 is 13 amino acids. Germline-derived CDR1 and CDR2 are MNHEY and SVGEGT. CDR3 sequence (DNA): TGTGTCAGCAGTTACGAGGTACCCTACGAGCAGCAGTTC. Its translation: CVSSYEVPYEQQF.

About this clonotype: At one end the junction does not follow the germline gene, possibly because of a read error. The chain links TRBV29-1 to TRBJ2-6, with TRBD1 as a possible D gene (5 bases). CDR1 is SQVTM, CDR2 ANQGSEA, per germline. CDR3 length: 16 amino acids. In nucleotides, the CDR3 is TGCAACGTTTTCCGGAACACAGACTCTGGGGCCAACGTCCTGACATTC. Encoded protein: CNVFRNTDSGANVLTF.

V and J are TRBV30 and TRBJ2-7, with D possibly TRBD2 on 6 matching bases. The CDR3 sequence is 15 residues long. Trimming stripped 4 bases from V and 8 bases from J, with 24 bases between. Germline lookup yields CDR1 GTSNPN and CDR2 SVGIG (reference sequence). The CDR3 coding sequence is TGTGCCTGGACGACTAGTGTGAGGACCTACATTAAGCAGTACTTC. Translated, it gives CAWTTSVRTYIKQYF. Supplemented by reference TRBV30 and TRBJ2-7, the full variable domain reads SQTIHQWPATLVQPVGSPLSLECTVEGTSNPNLYWYRQAAGRGLQLLFYSVGIGQISSEVPQNLSASRPQDRQFILSSKKLLLSDSGFYLCAWTTSVRTYIKQYFGPGTRLTVT.

This clonotype was detected a few times. The junction does not match germline at one end; this may be a read error. This sequence joins TRBV29-1 and TRBJ2-2; 9 nucleotides align to TRBD2. The CDR3 spans 15 residues. Germline values: CDR1 SQVTM, CDR2 ANQGSEA. This CDR3 is CSIRTSAANTGELFF. CDR3 nucleotide sequence: TGCAGCATTAGGACTAGCGCGGCGAACACCGGGGAGCTGTTCTTT.

In regard to this clonotype: This may arise from a read error, as a much more abundant clone is one base away. The rearrangement links TRBV5-1 to TRBJ2-1; tentative D call: TRBD2 (6 bases). The CDR3 is made up of 15 amino acids. V was shortened by 5 bases and J by 0 bases, with 12 bases between the two germline ends. Germline CDR1 SGHRS, CDR2 YFSETQ. The CDR3 nucleotides are TGCGCCAGCAGTCTTCTAGCGAACTCCTACAATGAGCAGTTCTTC. It yields the protein CASSLLANSYNEQFF.

On this clonotype: The junction differs from germline at one of its ends, possibly a read error. V gene TRBV28 combines with J gene TRBJ2-7; a possible D gene is TRBD1 (6 bases). The CDR3 totals 14 residues. CDR1 is MDHEN, CDR2 SYDVKM, per germline. The CDR3 reads CASSPRQEYCERYF. For the CDR3, the DNA is TGTGCCAGCAGTCCTCGACAGGAGTACTGCGAGCGGTACTTC.

For this clonotype: Since the CDR3 does not end with the conserved phenylalanine or tryptophan, this likely comes from a read error. J is TRBJ2-7 and V is TRBV29-1; 8 positions match TRBD1. Germline V gives CDR1 SQVTM, CDR2 ANQGSEA. The CDR3 contains 16 residues. The CDR3: CSAMISGTGTPYEQYI. The CDR3 bases are TGCAGCGCCATGATATCTGGGACAGGAACTCCCTACGAACAGTACATC.

This clonotype was observed many times. This chain links TRBV11-2 with TRBJ2-3; D perhaps matches TRBD2 (5 bases). Germline values: CDR1 SGHAT, CDR2 FQNNGV. The V end was cut by 0 bases, the J end by 1 base, with 11 bases between. The CDR3 extends over 16 amino acids. CDR3 sequence (DNA): TGTGCCAGCAGCTTAGATACGGGGTTGGGCACAGATACGCAGTATTTT. Its translation is CASSLDTGLGTDTQYF.

Regarding this clonotype: This CDR3 is missing its conserved last phenylalanine or tryptophan, likely due to a read error. This chain joins TRBV11-2 and TRBJ2-7; tentative D call: TRBD1 (5 bases). Germline values: CDR1 SGHAT, CDR2 FQNNGV. The CDR3 runs to 15 residues. V lost 6 bases and J lost 6, with 21 bases in between. CDR3 sequence reads: CASSLRWTRETEQYP. The DNA for the CDR3 is TGTGCCAGCAGTTTACGATGGACAAGGGAAACCGAGCAGTACCCC.

As regards this clonotype: This CDR3 is missing its conserved last phenylalanine or tryptophan, likely due to a read error. The rearrangement uses TRBV29-1 and TRBJ2-6; D remains ambiguous. V was cut by 5 bases and J by 0 bases, with 14 bases left in between. CDR1 is SQVTM, CDR2 ANQGSEA, per germline. The CDR3 loop spans 16 amino acids. CDR3 in amino acids: CSVFQDADSGANVLTL. The CDR3, as DNA: TGCAGCGTTTTCCAGGACGCAGACTCTGGGGCCAACGTCCTGACTTTA.

The chain employs TRBV4-2 and TRBJ1-4; D is possibly TRBD1 (5 bases). Trimming stripped 7 bases from V and 0 bases from J, with 21 bases between. There are 18 residues in the CDR3. In germline, CDR1 is LGHNA, CDR2 YNFKEQ. The CDR3 DNA sequence: TGTGCCAGCATCCAGGATCGTGCGCGGGGGGCAACTAATGAAAAACTGTTTTTT. This sequence encodes CASIQDRARGATNEKLFF.